The sequence of this T cell receptor beta chain was determined in a study of cytomegalovirus exposure and HLA in healthy donors. Study-wide context: The same platform as the roughly 630 first-cohort repertoires was used for the 100 to 150 validation repertoires, a later analysis reported. Points from the study as a whole: Some public TCRs appeared in many individuals, while most sequences were rare.

CDR3 length: 15 residues. The germline CDR1 and CDR2 sequences are SEHNR and FQNEAQ (reference sequence). V shed 2 bases and J shed 4 bases, with 14 bases lying between them. Comment on this clone: The antigen remains undetermined.

Data came from immunoSEQ multiplex PCR; TCRdb stores just in-frame clones and leaves some out. The repertoire holds about 120,000 clones, with approximately 85% as singletons. What was sequenced was PBMCs. This rearrangement joins TRBV7-9 to TRBJ1-2; TRBD1 is a possible D gene (6 bases). The receptor's source is a man aged 18-30 years in good health and CMV-seronegative. The CDR3 nucleotides read TGTGCCAGCAGCTTATACGACAGGCAACCCTATGGCTACACCTTC. Its translation: CASSLYDRQPYGYTF.